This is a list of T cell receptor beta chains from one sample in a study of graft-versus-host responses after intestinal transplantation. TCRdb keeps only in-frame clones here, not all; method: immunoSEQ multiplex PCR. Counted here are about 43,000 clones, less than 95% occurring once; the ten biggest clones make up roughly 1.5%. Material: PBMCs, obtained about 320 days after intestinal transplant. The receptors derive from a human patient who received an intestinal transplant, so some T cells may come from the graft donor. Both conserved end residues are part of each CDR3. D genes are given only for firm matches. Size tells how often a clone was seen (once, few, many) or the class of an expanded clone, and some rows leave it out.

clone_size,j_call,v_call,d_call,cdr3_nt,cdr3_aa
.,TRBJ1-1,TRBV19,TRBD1,TGTGCCAGTAGTATGTGGCACCAGGGGGCTGAAGCTTTCTTT,CASSMWHQGAEAFF
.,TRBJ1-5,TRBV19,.,TGTGCCAGTAGTAGCACAAGGGGTCAGCCCCAGCATTTT,CASSSTRGQPQHF
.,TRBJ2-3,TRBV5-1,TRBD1,TGCGCCAGCAGCACAGGGGCCTACGGCACAGATACGCAGTATTTT,CASSTGAYGTDTQYF
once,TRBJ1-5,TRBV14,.,TGTGCCAGCAGCCAAGGACAGAATCAGCCCCAGCATTTT,CASSQGQNQPQHF
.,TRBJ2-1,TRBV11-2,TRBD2,TGTGCCAGCAGCTTAACCCTAGCGGGAGCCGACGAGCAGTTCTTC,CASSLTLAGADEQFF
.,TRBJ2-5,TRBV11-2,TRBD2,TGTGCCAGCAGCTTAGGTGCTAGCGGGGGGCCGGTTTCCAGGACCCAGTACTTC,CASSLGASGGPVSRTQYF
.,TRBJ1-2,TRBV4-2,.,TGTGCCAGCAGCGCGCGGGGCAAAGGTCGAAAGTCCTATGGCTACACCTTC,CASSARGKGRKSYGYTF
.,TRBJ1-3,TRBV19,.,TGTGCCAGTAGTATTAGGACAACTGGAAACACCATATATTTT,CASSIRTTGNTIYF
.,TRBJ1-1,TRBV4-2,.,TGTGCCAGCAGCCAAGGGGTGTTCCAGGGCACTGAAGCTTTCTTT,CASSQGVFQGTEAFF
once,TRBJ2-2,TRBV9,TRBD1,TGTGCCAGCAGCGTAGGGGTGGGACAGGGCCTTACCGGGGAGCTGTTTTTT,CASSVGVGQGLTGELFF
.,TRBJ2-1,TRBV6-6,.,TGTGCCAGCAGTTACTCATTTGAGCAGTTCTTC,CASSYSFEQFF
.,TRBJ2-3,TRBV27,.,TGTGCCAGCAGTCCCCCCCCCTTAGCGGACACAGATACGCAGTATTTT,CASSPPPLADTDTQYF
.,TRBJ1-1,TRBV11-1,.,TGTGCCAGCAGCTTATCAGTTATGGGCACTGAAGCTTTCTTT,CASSLSVMGTEAFF
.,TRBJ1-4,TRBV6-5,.,TGTGCCAGCAGTTACGGTGACCGGATCGGTGAAAAACTGTTTTTT,CASSYGDRIGEKLFF
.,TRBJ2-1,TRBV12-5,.,TGTGCTAGTGTCCTCTCTAGCGCCAATGAGCAGTTCTTC,CASVLSSANEQFF
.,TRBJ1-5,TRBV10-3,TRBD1,TGTGCCATCACCCCCGACAGGGGCAATCAGCCCCAGCATTTT,CAITPDRGNQPQHF
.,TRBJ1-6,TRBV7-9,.,TGTGCCAGCAGCTTTGGCATTAGTTCCTATAATTCACCCCTCCACTTT,CASSFGISSYNSPLHF
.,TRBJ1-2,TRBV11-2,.,TGTGCCAGCAGCTCCTCCTGGGAGCTCAACTATGGCTACACCTTC,CASSSSWELNYGYTF
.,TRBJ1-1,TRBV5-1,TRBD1,TGCGCCAGCAGTTACGGGACAGGGGACGGGGCTTTCTTT,CASSYGTGDGAFF
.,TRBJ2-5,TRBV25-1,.,TGTGCCAGCAGTGTCAGGGGGGGCCAAGAGACCCAGTACTTC,CASSVRGGQETQYF
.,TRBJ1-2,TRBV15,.,TGTGCCACCAGCAGATACCGGGACTGGGAAAACCCATATGGCTACACCTTC,CATSRYRDWENPYGYTF
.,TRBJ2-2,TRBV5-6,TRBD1,TGTGCCAGCAGCCGGACGGGACAGGGGATCGGGGAGCTGTTTTTT,CASSRTGQGIGELFF
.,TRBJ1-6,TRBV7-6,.,TGTGCCAGCAGCTTATCGGTCCCGGAGGAGAATTCACCCCTCCACTTT,CASSLSVPEENSPLHF
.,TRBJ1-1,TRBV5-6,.,TGTGCCAGCAGCTCCGTGTATATACTGGGTATGGGAAGAACTGAAGCTTTCTTT,CASSSVYILGMGRTEAFF
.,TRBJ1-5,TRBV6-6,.,TGTGCCAGCAGCCCACTAGGGGGACGCAATCAGCCCCAGCATTTT,CASSPLGGRNQPQHF
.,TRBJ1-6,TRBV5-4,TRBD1,TGTGCCAGCAGCCTCCGGGACAGGCATTCACCCCTCCACTTT,CASSLRDRHSPLHF
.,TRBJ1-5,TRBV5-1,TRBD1,TGCGCCAGCAGCTTGGACCCAGGACAGGGGAGTACCCAGCATTTT,CASSLDPGQGSTQHF
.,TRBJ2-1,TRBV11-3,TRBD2,TGTGCCAGCAGCCCCAATCCGGGAGGGCCAAATGAGCAGTTCTTC,CASSPNPGGPNEQFF
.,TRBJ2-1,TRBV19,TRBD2,TGTGCCAGACGGGGGGGCCTTCGGAATGAGCAGTTCTTC,CARRGGLRNEQFF
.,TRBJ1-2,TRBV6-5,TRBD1,TGTGCCAGCAGTTACGGACAGGGGGCTGGCTACACCTTC,CASSYGQGAGYTF
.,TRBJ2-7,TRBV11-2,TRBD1,TGTGCCAGCAGCTTAGGGACAGGGGGCGAGCAGTACTTC,CASSLGTGGEQYF
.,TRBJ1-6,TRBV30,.,TGTGCCCTGGGTCCGGGGAATTCACCCCTCCACTTT,CALGPGNSPLHF
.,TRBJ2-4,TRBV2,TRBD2,TGTGCCAGCCGCACGTCTAGCGGGGGACAAAACATTCAGTACTTC,CASRTSSGGQNIQYF
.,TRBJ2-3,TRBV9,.,TGTGCCAGCAGCGTAGCAGGGGCGGGCACAGATACGCAGTATTTT,CASSVAGAGTDTQYF
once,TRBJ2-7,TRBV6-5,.,TGTGCCAGCAGTTACTCGAAGTGGACCCCTTCCTACGAGCAGTACTTC,CASSYSKWTPSYEQYF
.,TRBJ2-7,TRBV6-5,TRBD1,TGTGCCAGCAGCCTGCAGGGGGCCCTATACGAGCAGTACTTC,CASSLQGALYEQYF
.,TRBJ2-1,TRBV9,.,TGTGCCAGCAGCGTCGACCTTGTCAATGAGCAGTTCTTC,CASSVDLVNEQFF
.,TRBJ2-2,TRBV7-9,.,TGTGCCAGCAGATTACAGATCTCGACCGGGGAGCTGTTTTTT,CASRLQISTGELFF
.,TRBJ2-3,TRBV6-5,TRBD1,TGTGCCAGCGGCATCCCGGACAGGGTAGGAGATACGCAGTATTTT,CASGIPDRVGDTQYF
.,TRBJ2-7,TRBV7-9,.,TGTGCCAGCAGCTTAGTTGAAGGGGTCCCCTACGAGCAGTACTTC,CASSLVEGVPYEQYF
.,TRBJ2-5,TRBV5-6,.,TGTGCCAGCAGCTTTGAAAGCATAAACGAAGAGACCCAGTACTTC,CASSFESINEETQYF
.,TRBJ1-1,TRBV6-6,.,TGTGCCAGCAGTTACCAGCCGGCCACTGAAGCTTTCTTT,CASSYQPATEAFF
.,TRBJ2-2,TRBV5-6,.,TGTGCCAGCAGCCTGACGGGAGACACCGGGGAGCTGTTTTTT,CASSLTGDTGELFF
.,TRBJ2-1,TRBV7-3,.,TGTGCCAGCAGCTTAGCTAGCACCGAGCAGTTCTTC,CASSLASTEQFF
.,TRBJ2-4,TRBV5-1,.,TGCGCCAGCAGCTTGGGACAGGCACTAGCCAAAAACATTCAGTACTTC,CASSLGQALAKNIQYF
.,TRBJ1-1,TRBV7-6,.,TGTGCCAGCAGTTGGGACGGGAACACTGAAGCTTTCTTT,CASSWDGNTEAFF
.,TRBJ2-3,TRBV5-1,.,TGCGCCAGCAGCTTGGTCGGCAGAACCGAACCAACAGATACGCAGTATTTT,CASSLVGRTEPTDTQYF
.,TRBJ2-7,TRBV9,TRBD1,TGTGCCAGCAGCCCCCGGACCTGGGACAGTTGGAAAGAGCAGTACTTC,CASSPRTWDSWKEQYF
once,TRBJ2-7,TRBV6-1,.,TGTGCCAGCAGTGAAGGTGGGACCCCCTACGAGCAGTACTTC,CASSEGGTPYEQYF
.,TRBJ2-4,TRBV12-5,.,TGTGCTAGTGGACCCCCGACAGTAAACATTCAGTACTTC,CASGPPTVNIQYF
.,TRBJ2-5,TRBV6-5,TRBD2,TGTGCCAGCAGCTCTGTTATAGCGGGAGGGGAGACCCAGTACTTC,CASSSVIAGGETQYF
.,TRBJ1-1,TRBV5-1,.,TGCGCCAGCAGCTTGGATTCCATGAACACTGAAGCTTTCTTT,CASSLDSMNTEAFF
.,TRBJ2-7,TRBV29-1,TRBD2,TGCAGCGTTGGGGGGAGACTAGCCGTCTACGAGCAGTACTTC,CSVGGRLAVYEQYF
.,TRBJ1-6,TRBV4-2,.,TGTGCCAGCAGCCAAGCACAAGGGGGTAGAGTGTCACCCCTCCACTTT,CASSQAQGGRVSPLHF